This T cell receptor (beta chain) derives from a study of T cells after yellow fever vaccination. Study overall: SMART-Seq v4 Ultra Low Input prepared libraries from low-cell fractions.

Universal primer sites and UMIs were introduced during 5'RACE template-switching synthesis of TCR cDNA. TCRdb reanalysed the 5' RACE reads using MiXCR and keeps one entry per CDR3 protein. The sample shows some 250,000 distinct CDR3 sequences, 3.6% of them seen only once. This clonotype has a count of ten or more. Antigen specificity is unknown. Notes on the study in general: Post-booster repertoires contained most primary-vaccination clones again (around 96% CD4, about 90% CD8). Peaking on day 5 versus 15, the secondary response was faster but weaker.

The sequence was collected from a man between 18 and 35 years old who received the YFV17D yellow fever vaccine. Specimen: PBMCs, collected 15 days after the yellow fever booster vaccination.

In DNA form, the CDR3 reads TGCGCCAGCAGCCAAGGGACTGACAATGAGCAGTTCTTC. As protein: CASSQGTDNEQFF. The gene calls are TRBV4-3 and TRBJ2-1; weak D call: TRBD2 (5 bases). V lost 1 base and J 5 bases, leaving 6 bases between the germline ends. Per the germline V gene, CDR1 is LGHNA and CDR2 is YSLEER. The CDR3 loop spans 13 amino acids.